Each of the 25 T cell receptor beta chains below was sequenced from the same sample in a study of beta chain features in type 1 diabetes. Their specific antigens are unknown. Reverse transcription of all isolated RNA meant that expressed TCRB transcripts were sequenced. The method was immunoSEQ multiplex PCR; TCRdb's version includes in-frame clones alone and lacks a portion of them. The table records more than 550,000 clones, roughly 13% of them present only once. Findings of the study overall: TCRB CDR3 length was moderately but significantly reduced in all four CD4+ subsets of Type 1 diabetes patients.

The specimen sequenced was naive CD4+ T cells from blood. These receptor sequences come from a man between 18 and 29 years old with type 1 diabetes.

This clone has only a few counts. This chain joins TRBV7-2 and TRBJ2-3, with 7 bases fitting TRBD1. The CDR3 runs to 16 residues. Losses at the gene ends were 5 bases for V and 8 bases for J; bases not matched to a gene: 16. The V gene's germline CDR1 is SGHTA and CDR2 FQGNSA. The CDR3 coding sequence is TGTGCCAGCAGCGTGCGACGGACAGGTTCACCCGCTACGCAGTATTTT. It is translated as CASSVRRTGSPATQYF. Looking up the rest from reference TRBV7-2 and TRBJ2-3 gives the full variable domain: GAGVSQSPSNKVTEKGKDVELRCDPISGHTALYWYRQSLGQGLEFLIYFQGNSAPDKSGLPSDRFSAERTGGSVSTLTIQRTQQEDSAVYLCASSVRRTGSPATQYFGPGTRLTVL.

The rearrangement uses TRBV11-3 and TRBJ2-5; D is unresolved. Germline CDR1 and CDR2: SGHNT and YENEEA. The CDR3 contains 13 residues. The V gene lost 2 bases and the J gene lost 1 base, with 5 bases spanning the gap. CDR3 loop: CASSLNSQETQYF. The DNA for the CDR3 is TGTGCCAGCAGCTTAAACAGCCAAGAGACCCAGTACTTC.

This clone showed up just a few times. The rearrangement joins TRBV30 to TRBJ1-5; no firm D call. V lost 6 bases and J lost 6, with 12 bases in between. The CDR3 is 12 amino acids. Germline assignment: CDR1 GTSNPN and CDR2 SVGIG (reference sequence). CDR3: CACEPVGQPQHF. In nucleotides, the CDR3 is TGTGCCTGCGAACCCGTTGGTCAGCCCCAGCATTTT.

The chain uses TRBV5-1 and TRBJ1-4; D is possibly TRBD1 (6 bases). Germline CDR1 and CDR2: SGHRS and YFSETQ. Trimming left V 4 bases short and J 8 bases short, with 18 bases between. The CDR3 covers 15 residues. The DNA for the CDR3 is TGCGCCAGCAGCCCGGGAACAGGGATAGAGGAAAAACTGTTTTTT. Translation: CASSPGTGIEEKLFF. Based on the CDR3 plus reference TRBV5-1 and TRBJ1-4, the full variable domain is KAGVTQTPRYLIKTRGQQVTLSCSPISGHRSVSWYQQTPGQGLQFLFEYFSETQRNKGNFPGRFSGRQFSNSRSEMNVSTLELGDSALYLCASSPGTGIEEKLFFGSGTQLSVL.

There are a few counts of this clone. The chain joins TRBV5-1 to TRBJ1-5, with D uncertain. Germline CDR1 and CDR2: SGHRS and YFSETQ. V lost 0 bases, J lost 4 bases, and 14 bases lay in between. CDR3 length equals 16 residues. The CDR3 reads CASSLAAAPGNQPQHF. In DNA form, the CDR3 reads TGCGCCAGCAGCTTGGCCGCGGCCCCTGGGAATCAGCCCCAGCATTTT.

V gene TRBV30 combines with J gene TRBJ2-2, with TRBD1 identical over 9 bases. CDR1 GTSNPN and CDR2 SVGIG come from the germline V gene (reference sequence). V was clipped by 2 bases and J by 5 bases; unmatched bases: 6. The CDR3 has 15 residues. In nucleotides, the CDR3 is TGTGCCTGGAGTAGGACAGGGGTGTTAACCGGGGAGCTGTTTTTT. It encodes CAWSRTGVLTGELFF.

This clone was seen a few times. The V call is TRBV7-9, the J call TRBJ2-3, with 13 nucleotides matching TRBD2. V lost 5 bases to trimming and J lost 7 bases; unmatched junction nucleotides: 9. The CDR3 runs 16 residues. Germline V gene data show CDR1 as SEHNR and CDR2 as FQNEAQ (reference sequence). CDR3 DNA sequence: TGTGCCAGCAGCCCGCGCCGACTAGCGGGGGGCTATACGCAGTATTTT. Protein sequence: CASSPRRLAGGYTQYF. Combining the CDR3 with reference TRBV7-9 and TRBJ2-3 gives the whole variable domain DTGVSQNPRHKITKRGQNVTFRCDPISEHNRLYWYRQTLGQGPEFLTYFQNEAQLEKSRLLSDRFSAERPKGSFSTLEIQRTEQGDSAMYLCASSPRRLAGGYTQYFGPGTRLTVL.

This clone was detected a few times. This rearrangement joins TRBV4-3 to TRBJ2-7; 7 nucleotides match TRBD1. Germline CDR1 reads LGHNA; CDR2 reads YSLEER. V lost 1 base to trimming and J lost 6 bases; unmatched junction nucleotides: 6. This CDR3 comprises 14 residues. The CDR3 DNA reads TGCGCCAGCAGCCAAGCCTGGGCAGGGGGCGAGCAGTACTTC. Amino acids: CASSQAWAGGEQYF.

There are a few counts of this clone. V and J are TRBV27 and TRBJ2-2; the D is unclear. CDR3 size: 11 residues. V lost 6 bases and J 7 bases, leaving 6 bases between the germline ends. Germline CDR1 reads MNHEY; CDR2 reads SMNVEV (reference sequence). The CDR3 DNA sequence: TGTGCCAGCAGCGGTGGCGGGGAGCTGTTTTTT. Translating it yields CASSGGGELFF.

The V gene is TRBV30, the J gene TRBJ1-2, with D unresolved. The CDR3 extends over 13 amino acids. Per germline, CDR1 GTSNPN and CDR2 SVGIG (reference sequence). V lost 5 bases and J 8 bases, leaving 18 bases between the germline ends. The CDR3 DNA reads TGTGCCTGGGGCACGTTCTCCTCGTCGGGCTACACCTTC. Translating gives CAWGTFSSSGYTF.

In DNA, the CDR3 is TGTGCCAGCCGGGCAGGGGTGAACACCGGGGAGCTGTTTTTT. It translates to CASRAGVNTGELFF. V is TRBV25-1 and J is TRBJ2-2, with D possibly matching TRBD1 (6 bases). Trimming took 8 bases from V and 1 from J, leaving 11 bases between them. This CDR3 is built from 14 residues. Germline lookup yields CDR1 MGHDK and CDR2 SYGVNS.

This clone was recorded a few times. The J gene is TRBJ2-4, the V gene TRBV5-1; no clear D. This CDR3 has 12 amino acids. In germline, CDR1 is SGHRS, CDR2 YFSETQ. V lost 2 bases and J 8 bases, leaving 8 bases between the germline ends. DNA of the CDR3: TGCGCCAGCAGCTTAGCTTCCGACATTCAGTACTTC. Translating it yields CASSLASDIQYF.

This clone has more than one count but fewer than ten. The V call is TRBV30, the J call TRBJ2-1; possibly TRBD1 for D (7 bases). CDR3 length: 17 residues. In germline, CDR1 is GTSNPN, CDR2 SVGIG (reference sequence). V lost 0 bases, J lost 8 bases, and 23 bases lay in between. CDR3 DNA: TGTGCCTGGAGTGTATATGAAGGAGGGGGCAATGCGGATGAGCAGTTCTTC. Encoded protein: CAWSVYEGGGNADEQFF.

This clone was counted between two and nine times. V usage is TRBV2 and J usage is TRBJ2-3, with D perhaps matching TRBD1 (5 bases). Germline CDR1 SNHLY, CDR2 FYNNEI. V lost 8 bases and J lost 2, with 14 bases in between. There are 14 residues in the CDR3. CDR3 in amino acids: CASHRSLTTDTQYF. The CDR3 DNA sequence: TGTGCCAGCCACAGGTCTCTCACCACAGATACGCAGTATTTT. The full variable domain, rest sourced from reference TRBV2 and TRBJ2-3, is EPEVTQTPSHQVTQMGQEVILRCVPISNHLYFYWYRQILGQKVEFLVSFYNNEISEKSEIFDDQFSVERPDGSNFTLKIRSTKLEDSAMYFCASHRSLTTDTQYFGPGTRLTVL.

This clone was counted between two and nine times. Additional DNA sequences in this sample encode the identical CDR3. The V and J genes are TRBV30 and TRBJ2-7; no reliable D call. Germline-derived CDR1 and CDR2 are GTSNPN and SVGIG (reference sequence). CDR3 length: 11 amino acids. The ends were cut back, 4 bases at V and 4 bases at J, with 8 bases in the middle. The CDR3 reads CAWTTSYEQYF. The CDR3 DNA reads TGTGCCTGGACCACCAGTTACGAGCAGTACTTC. The complete variable domain, with remaining parts taken from reference TRBV30 and TRBJ2-7, reads SQTIHQWPATLVQPVGSPLSLECTVEGTSNPNLYWYRQAAGRGLQLLFYSVGIGQISSEVPQNLSASRPQDRQFILSSKKLLLSDSGFYLCAWTTSYEQYFGPGTRLTVT.

The chain employs TRBV4-3 and TRBJ1-5; D is ambiguous. Germline V gives CDR1 LGHNA, CDR2 YSLEER. The CDR3 has 13 residues. Trimming removed 0 bases at V and 5 bases at J, with 5 bases between. The CDR3 loop reads CASSQDSYQPQHF. The CDR3 DNA sequence: TGCGCCAGCAGCCAAGACTCGTATCAGCCCCAGCATTTT.

This clone was seen a handful of times. This chain links TRBV7-8 with TRBJ2-2; D gene ambiguous. Germline CDR1 is SGHVS and CDR2 is FQNEAQ. Trimming cost V 6 bases and J 6 bases, with 5 bases left between them. The CDR3 is 11 amino acids. The CDR3 sequence is CASRLAGELFF. CDR3 DNA: TGTGCCAGCAGGTTGGCCGGGGAGCTGTTTTTT.

The sample holds a few counts of this clone. V and J are TRBV5-6 and TRBJ2-1, with unresolved D. This CDR3 is built from 15 residues. From germline, CDR1 is SGHDT and CDR2 YYEEEE. Trimming removed 3 bases from V and 0 bases from J, with 10 bases in between. CDR3 sequence reads: CASSSQMSSYNEQFF. CDR3 DNA sequence: TGTGCCAGCAGCTCTCAGATGAGCTCCTACAATGAGCAGTTCTTC.

The chain carries TRBV30 and TRBJ1-1, with D perhaps TRBD1 (5 bases). Germline V gene sequence: CDR1 GTSNPN, CDR2 SVGIG (reference sequence). This CDR3 contains 11 residues. Trimming removed 4 bases at V and 10 bases at J, with 13 bases between. CDR3 in amino acids: CAWTLGGGAFF. The CDR3 DNA sequence: TGTGCCTGGACCCTCGGGGGGGGAGCTTTCTTT.

This clone was observed a few times. The chain uses TRBV7-2 and TRBJ1-2, with 7 positions matching TRBD1. Germline lookup yields CDR1 SGHTA and CDR2 FQGNSA. The junction had 16 bases not matched to a gene; V was cut back by 7 bases and J by 5 bases. The CDR3 totals 16 residues. CDR3 nucleotide sequence: TGTGCCAGCATCCACTTGGACAGGACAACCCTTTATGGCTACACCTTC. It encodes CASIHLDRTTLYGYTF.

This clone has more than one count but fewer than ten. This chain joins TRBV27 and TRBJ1-5; 9 nucleotides line up with TRBD1. V gave up 4 bases and J gave up 7 bases; unmatched junction bases: 5. Per germline, CDR1 MNHEY and CDR2 SMNVEV (reference sequence). The CDR3 consists of 14 residues. In DNA form, the CDR3 reads TGTGCCAGCAGTTCCGGGACAGGGATGCAGCCCCAGCATTTT. The encoded protein is CASSSGTGMQPQHF.

This clone was seen a few times. The chain joins TRBV11-2 to TRBJ2-5; D remains unclear. Trimming removed 0 bases from V and 2 bases from J, with 10 bases in between. CDR1 is SGHAT and CDR2 is FQNNGV in the germline V gene. The CDR3 sequence is 15 residues long. CDR3 loop: CASSLDRLSQETQYF. CDR3 bases: TGTGCCAGCAGCTTAGATCGACTCTCACAAGAGACCCAGTACTTC.

This chain links TRBV28 with TRBJ2-7; the D is unclear. The CDR3 covers 13 residues. Trimming cost V 10 bases and J 1 base, with 14 bases left between them. Per germline, CDR1 MDHEN and CDR2 SYDVKM. CDR3 amino acids: CATQEALSYEQYF. DNA of the CDR3: TGTGCCACCCAGGAAGCCCTTTCCTACGAGCAGTACTTC. The full variable domain, rest sourced from reference TRBV28 and TRBJ2-7, is DVKVTQSSRYLVKRTGEKVFLECVQDMDHENMFWYRQDPGLGLRLIYFSYDVKMKEKGDIPEGYSVSREKKERFSLILESASTNQTSMYLCATQEALSYEQYFGPGTRLTVT.

The J gene is TRBJ2-1, the V gene TRBV28; D may be TRBD1 (6 bases). CDR1 and CDR2 from the germline V gene are MDHEN and SYDVKM. CDR3 length: 15 residues. The V gene lost 7 bases and the J gene lost 3 bases, with 16 bases spanning the gap. The CDR3 region is CASTLTGFNYNEQFF. CDR3 nucleotides: TGTGCCAGCACCCTCACAGGGTTTAACTACAATGAGCAGTTCTTC.

The genes are TRBV7-2 and TRBJ2-3; D perhaps matches TRBD2 (6 bases). Trimming cost V 5 bases and J 0 bases, with 12 bases left between them. The CDR3 is made up of 15 amino acids. Per the germline V gene, CDR1 is SGHTA and CDR2 is FQGNSA. For the CDR3, the DNA is TGTGCCAGCAGCCCAGGAGGGCCGAGCACAGATACGCAGTATTTT. Encoded protein: CASSPGGPSTDTQYF.